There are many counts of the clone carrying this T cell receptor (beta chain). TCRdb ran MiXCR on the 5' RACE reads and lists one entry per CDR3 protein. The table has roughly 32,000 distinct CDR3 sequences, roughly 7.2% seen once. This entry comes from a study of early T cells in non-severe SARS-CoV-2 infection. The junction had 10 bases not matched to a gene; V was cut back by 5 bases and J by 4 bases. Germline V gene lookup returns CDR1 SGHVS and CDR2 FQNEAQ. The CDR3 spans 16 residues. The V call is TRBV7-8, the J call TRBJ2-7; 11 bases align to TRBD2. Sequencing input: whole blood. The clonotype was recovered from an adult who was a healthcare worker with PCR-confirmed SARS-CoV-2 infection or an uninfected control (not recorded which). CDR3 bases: TGTGCCAGCAGCCCCTGGGGACTAGCGGAAGTATACGAGCAGTACTTC. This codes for CASSPWGLAEVYEQYF.